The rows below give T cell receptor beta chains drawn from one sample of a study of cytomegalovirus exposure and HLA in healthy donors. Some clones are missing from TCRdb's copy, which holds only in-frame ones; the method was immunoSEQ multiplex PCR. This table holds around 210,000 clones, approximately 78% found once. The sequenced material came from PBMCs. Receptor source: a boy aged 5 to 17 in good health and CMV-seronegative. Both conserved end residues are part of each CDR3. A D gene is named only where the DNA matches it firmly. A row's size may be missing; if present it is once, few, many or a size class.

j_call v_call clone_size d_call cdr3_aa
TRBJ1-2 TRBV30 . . CACSLGRGYTF
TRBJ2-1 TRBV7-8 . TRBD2 CASSFPTSGSEYNEQFF
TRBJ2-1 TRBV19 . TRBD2 CASSIKIGSGSRDEQFF
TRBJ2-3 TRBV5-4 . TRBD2 CASSWGLAGAVGTQYF
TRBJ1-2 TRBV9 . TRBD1 CASTSGGGSYGYTF
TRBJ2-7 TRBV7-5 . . CVRSWGVSIVHEQYF
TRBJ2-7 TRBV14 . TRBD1 CASSPPGQGVREQYF
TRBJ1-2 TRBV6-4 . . CASSVTAGYGYTF
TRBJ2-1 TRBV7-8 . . CASSLTQGSYNEQFF
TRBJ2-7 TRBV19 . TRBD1 CASSSRGQYYYEQYF
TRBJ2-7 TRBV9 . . CASSARQGRGFYEQYF
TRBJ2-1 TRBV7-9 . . CASSRLGGEQFF
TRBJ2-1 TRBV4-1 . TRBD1 CASSQERLRDRGLWGRNEQFF
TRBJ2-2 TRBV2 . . CASSQTSTNTGELFF
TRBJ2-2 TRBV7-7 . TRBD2 CASSLYPGGQNTGELFF
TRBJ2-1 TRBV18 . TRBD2 CASSPQVAGGDEQFF
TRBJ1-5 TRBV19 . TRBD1 CASSITGTGPNQPQHF
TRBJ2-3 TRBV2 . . CASSLESRPDTQYF
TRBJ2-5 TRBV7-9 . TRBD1 CSSSLAYGTVQETQYF
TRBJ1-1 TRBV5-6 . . CASSPGVDPAMNTEAFF
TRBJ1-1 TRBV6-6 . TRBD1 CASSPGQGNTEAFF
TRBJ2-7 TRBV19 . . CASSFPGDPTYEQYF
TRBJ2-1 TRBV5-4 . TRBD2 CASSLDPGGNYNEQFF
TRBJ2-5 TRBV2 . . CASSGGLKETQYF
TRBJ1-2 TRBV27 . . CASSPGGYGYTF
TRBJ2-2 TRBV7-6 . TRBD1 CASSWGQGPSSTGELFF
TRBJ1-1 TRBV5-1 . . CASSLSGGTEAFF
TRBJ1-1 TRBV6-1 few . CASSDSGAGTEAFF
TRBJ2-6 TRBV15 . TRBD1 CATSLRDRQPVLTF
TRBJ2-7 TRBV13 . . CASSLSRGIITYEQYF
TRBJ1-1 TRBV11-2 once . CASSSVEGAMNTEAFF
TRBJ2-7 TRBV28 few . CASSYPSGYEQYF
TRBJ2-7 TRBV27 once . CASSFSRVSYEQYF
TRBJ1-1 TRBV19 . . CASSMGEGDTEAFF